The clone carrying this T cell receptor beta chain was seen repeatedly, ten times or more. The antigen remains undetermined. V lost 6 bases and J lost 0; bases outside the gene matches: 32. The CDR3 extends over 23 amino acids. Germline V gene lookup returns CDR1 MDHEN and CDR2 SYDVKM. This entry belongs to a study of regulatory T cells in long-lasting Graves disease. Study-wide findings and caveats: Authors noted too few samples as a limitation.

Specified time point: persistent/refractory GD, antithyroid drugs over 5 years with positive TRAb. PBMC RNA was the source of the TCR library. Through Arm-PCR of CDR3 regions and iRepertoire HTBI primers, TCR beta libraries were built. TCRdb fed the multiplex PCR reads into MiXCR, producing one record per CDR3 protein. The sample has about 290,000 distinct CDR3 sequences; 20% to 25% are singletons. V is TRBV28 and J is TRBJ2-7, with 7 bases fitting TRBD2. This clonotype originated in a female donor with Graves disease. This specimen consisted of peripheral blood mononuclear cells (PBMCs), obtained when the disease was refractory, from a patient treated with antithyroid drugs. CDR3 nucleotides: TGTGCCAGCAGATGGGACCCATACACGGCTCCTGCGTCACTAGCGAGGAGCTCCTACGAGCAGTACTTC. Amino acid sequence: CASRWDPYTAPASLARSSYEQYF. Together with reference TRBV28 and TRBJ2-7, the CDR3 gives the full variable domain: DVKVTQSSRYLVKRTGEKVFLECVQDMDHENMFWYRQDPGLGLRLIYFSYDVKMKEKGDIPEGYSVSREKKERFSLILESASTNQTSMYLCASRWDPYTAPASLARSSYEQYFGPGTRLTVT.